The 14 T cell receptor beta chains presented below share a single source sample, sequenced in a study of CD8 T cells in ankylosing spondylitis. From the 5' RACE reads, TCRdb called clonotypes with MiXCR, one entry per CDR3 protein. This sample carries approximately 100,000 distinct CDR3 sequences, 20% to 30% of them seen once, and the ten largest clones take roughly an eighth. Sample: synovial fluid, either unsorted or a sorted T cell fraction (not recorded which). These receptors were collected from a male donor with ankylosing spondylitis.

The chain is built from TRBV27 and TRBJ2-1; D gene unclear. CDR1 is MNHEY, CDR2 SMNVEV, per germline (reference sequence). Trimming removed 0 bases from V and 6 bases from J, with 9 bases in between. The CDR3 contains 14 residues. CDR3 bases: TGTGCCAGCAGTTTATCGTGGCTCACCAATGAGCAGTTCTTC. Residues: CASSLSWLTNEQFF.

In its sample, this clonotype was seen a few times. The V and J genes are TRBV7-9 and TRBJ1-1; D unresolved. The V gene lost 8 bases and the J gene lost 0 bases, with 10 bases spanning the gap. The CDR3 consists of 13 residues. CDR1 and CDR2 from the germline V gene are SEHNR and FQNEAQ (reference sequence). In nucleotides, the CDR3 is TGTGCCAGCGGATATTGGGTGAACACTGAAGCTTTCTTT. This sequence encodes CASGYWVNTEAFF.

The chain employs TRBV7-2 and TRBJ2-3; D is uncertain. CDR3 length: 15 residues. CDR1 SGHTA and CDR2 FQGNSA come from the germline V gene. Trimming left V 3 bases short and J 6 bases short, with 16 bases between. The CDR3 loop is CASSFSLHVVDTQYF. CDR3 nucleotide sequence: TGTGCCAGCAGCTTTTCCCTACATGTCGTGGATACGCAGTATTTT.

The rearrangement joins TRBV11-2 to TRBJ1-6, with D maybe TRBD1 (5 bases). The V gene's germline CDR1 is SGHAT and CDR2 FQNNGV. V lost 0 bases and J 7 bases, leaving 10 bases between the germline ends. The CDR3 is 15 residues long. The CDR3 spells CASSLEMGQNSPLHF. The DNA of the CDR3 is TGTGCCAGCAGCTTAGAGATGGGGCAGAATTCACCCCTCCACTTT.

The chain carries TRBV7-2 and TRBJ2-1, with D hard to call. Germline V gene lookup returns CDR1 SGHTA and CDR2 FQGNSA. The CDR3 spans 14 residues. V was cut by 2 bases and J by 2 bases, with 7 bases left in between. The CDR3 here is CASSLTPAYNEQFF. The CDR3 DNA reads TGTGCCAGCAGCTTAACGCCGGCCTACAATGAGCAGTTCTTC.

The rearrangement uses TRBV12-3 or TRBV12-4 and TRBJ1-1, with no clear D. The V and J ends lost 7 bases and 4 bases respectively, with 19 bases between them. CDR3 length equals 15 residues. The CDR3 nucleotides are TGTGCCAGCAACACTAGGCCCCGAGCGGCCACTGAAGCTTTCTTT. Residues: CASNTRPRAATEAFF.

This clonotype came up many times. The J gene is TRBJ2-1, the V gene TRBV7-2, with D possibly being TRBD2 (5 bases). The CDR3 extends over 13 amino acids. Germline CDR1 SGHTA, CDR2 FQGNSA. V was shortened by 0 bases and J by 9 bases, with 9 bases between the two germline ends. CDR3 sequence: CASSLAGEAEQFF. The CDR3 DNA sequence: TGTGCCAGCAGCTTAGCGGGAGAGGCTGAGCAGTTCTTC.

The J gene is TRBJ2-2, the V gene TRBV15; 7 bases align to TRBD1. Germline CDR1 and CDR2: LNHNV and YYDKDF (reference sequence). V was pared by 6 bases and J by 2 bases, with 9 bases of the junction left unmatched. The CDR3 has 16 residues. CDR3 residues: CATSPSGGFNTGELFF. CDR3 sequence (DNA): TGTGCCACCAGTCCCTCAGGGGGTTTTAACACCGGGGAGCTGTTTTTT.

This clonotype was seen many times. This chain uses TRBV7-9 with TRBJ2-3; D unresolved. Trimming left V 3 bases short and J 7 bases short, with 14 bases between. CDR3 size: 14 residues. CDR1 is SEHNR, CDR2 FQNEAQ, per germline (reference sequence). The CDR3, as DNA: TGTGCCAGCAGCTTTGGCAGCAGCAGTCATACGCAGTATTTT. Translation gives CASSFGSSSHTQYF.

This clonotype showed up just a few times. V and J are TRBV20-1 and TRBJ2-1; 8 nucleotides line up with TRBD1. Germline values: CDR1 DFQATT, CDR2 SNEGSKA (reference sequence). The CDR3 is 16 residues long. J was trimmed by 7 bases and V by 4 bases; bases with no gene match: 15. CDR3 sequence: CSANFPGQGAGNEQFF. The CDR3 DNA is TGCAGTGCTAACTTTCCGGGGCAGGGGGCAGGGAATGAGCAGTTCTTC.

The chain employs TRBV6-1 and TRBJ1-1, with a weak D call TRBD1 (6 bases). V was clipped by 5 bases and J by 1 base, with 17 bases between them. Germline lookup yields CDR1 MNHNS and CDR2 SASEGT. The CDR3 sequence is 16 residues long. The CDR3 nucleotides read TGTGCCAGCAGTCCCTGGACAGCGTATGAGAACACTGAAGCTTTCTTT. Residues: CASSPWTAYENTEAFF.

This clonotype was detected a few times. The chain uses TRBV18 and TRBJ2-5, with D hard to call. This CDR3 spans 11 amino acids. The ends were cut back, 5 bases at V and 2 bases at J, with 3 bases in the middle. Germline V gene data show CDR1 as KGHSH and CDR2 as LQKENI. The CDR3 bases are TGTGCCAGCTCAGCTCAAGAGACCCAGTACTTC. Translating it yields CASSAQETQYF. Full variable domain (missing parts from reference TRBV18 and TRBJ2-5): NAGVMQNPRHLVRRRGQEARLRCSPMKGHSHVYWYRQLPEEGLKFMVYLQKENIIDESGMPKERFSAEFPKEGPSILRIQQVVRGDSAAYFCASSAQETQYFGPGTRLLVL.

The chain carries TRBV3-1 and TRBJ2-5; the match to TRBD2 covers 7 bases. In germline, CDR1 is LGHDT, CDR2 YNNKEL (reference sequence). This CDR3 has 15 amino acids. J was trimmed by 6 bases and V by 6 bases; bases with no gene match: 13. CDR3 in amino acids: CASSLKRDGGKTQYF. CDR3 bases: TGTGCCAGCAGTCTCAAGCGGGATGGAGGAAAGACCCAGTACTTC.

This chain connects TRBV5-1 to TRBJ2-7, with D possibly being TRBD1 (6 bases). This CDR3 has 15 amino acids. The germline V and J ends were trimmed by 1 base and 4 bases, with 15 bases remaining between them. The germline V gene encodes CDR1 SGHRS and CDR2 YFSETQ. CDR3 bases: TGCGCCAGCAGCTTGTTAATAAAGGGGGTGTACGAGCAGTACTTC. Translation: CASSLLIKGVYEQYF.